The 18 T cell receptor beta chains below all came from one sample that was sequenced in a study of OX40 agonist ivuxolimab in advanced cancers. The library was made by the immunoSEQ multiplex PCR assay. Here the immuneACCESS table is served through TCRdb, limited to in-frame sequences with V and J called. Missing clones are a known gap in these copies; in checked studies unresolved V genes cover under half, and the rest lacks a known reason. The sample contains about 81,000 clones, about 86% of them found a single time. More than 6% of the sample is in the top ten clones. The input for sequencing was CD4+ or CD8+ T cells sorted from blood, taken in a trial of the OX40 agonist ivuxolimab. The receptors originated from an adult with an advanced solid tumor such as melanoma, head and neck, liver or kidney cancer.

The chain uses TRBV28 and TRBJ1-6; no clear D. This CDR3 is 14 amino acids long. Trimming removed 7 bases at V and 10 bases at J, with 17 bases between. CDR1 is MDHEN and CDR2 is SYDVKM in the germline V gene. The CDR3 DNA sequence: TGTGCCAGCAACGGTGGAGGGTCTAGGTCACCCCTCCACTTT. Its translation: CASNGGGSRSPLHF.

About this clone: This sample includes further DNA sequences coding for the same CDR3. The chain recombines TRBV4-2 with TRBJ1-2, with D possibly matching TRBD1 (5 bases). There are 14 residues in the CDR3. V was clipped by 4 bases and J by 4 bases, with 13 bases between them. The germline V gene encodes CDR1 LGHNA and CDR2 YNFKEQ. The CDR3 loop is CASSPGSGGYGYTF. Here the CDR3 DNA reads TGTGCCAGCAGCCCCGGTAGTGGGGGCTATGGCTACACCTTC.

The chain couples TRBV27 to TRBJ1-5, with D perhaps TRBD1 (6 bases). Germline V gene lookup returns CDR1 MNHEY and CDR2 SMNVEV (reference sequence). CDR3 size: 15 residues. Between the trimmed V and J ends, which lost 5 bases and 9 bases, there was a span of 20 bases. This CDR3 is CASSPGALSTSPQHF. The DNA for the CDR3 is TGTGCCAGCAGTCCGGGGGCCCTCTCTACATCGCCCCAGCATTTT.

V and J are TRBV30 and TRBJ2-5, with 9 bases that match TRBD2. The trim removed 0 bases at V and 2 bases at J, leaving 7 bases unmatched. The CDR3 extends over 16 amino acids. Germline V gives CDR1 GTSNPN, CDR2 SVGIG (reference sequence). The CDR3 DNA is TGTGCCTGGAGTGTAGGGCTAGCGGGACTTCAAGAGACCCAGTACTTC. It codes for CAWSVGLAGLQETQYF.

The chain couples TRBV27 to TRBJ2-7, with TRBD1 matching over 9 bases. The V gene end was trimmed by 4 bases and the J gene end by 5 bases; junction bases not matched to a gene: 18. Per germline, CDR1 MNHEY and CDR2 SMNVEV (reference sequence). The CDR3 is made up of 18 amino acids. Here the CDR3 reads CASSYLGRGQGSFDEQYV. The CDR3 region has the DNA TGTGCCAGCAGTTACTTAGGACGGGGACAGGGAAGCTTTGACGAGCAGTACGTC.

The chain couples TRBV7-3 to TRBJ2-3; TRBD2 might be the D (7 bases). Per the germline V gene, CDR1 is SGHTA and CDR2 is FQGTGA. Trimming took 8 bases from V and 4 from J, leaving 16 bases between them. This CDR3 has 14 amino acids. CDR3 amino acids: CASAKGGSADTQYF. In DNA form, the CDR3 reads TGTGCCAGCGCCAAGGGGGGGAGTGCAGATACGCAGTATTTT.

V usage is TRBV7-2 and J usage is TRBJ1-5; D is possibly TRBD1 (6 bases). The V and J ends lost 2 bases and 5 bases respectively, with 13 bases between them. CDR1 and CDR2 (germline): SGHTA, FQGNSA. The CDR3 length is 15 residues. The CDR3 coding sequence is TGTGCCAGCAGCTTATGGGGCAGGGGTGATCAGCCCCAGCATTTT. The encoded protein is CASSLWGRGDQPQHF.

V and J are TRBV19 and TRBJ2-5; unclear D gene. V lost 5 bases and J 4 bases, leaving 17 bases between the germline ends. Germline V lookup: CDR1 LNHDA, CDR2 SQIVND (reference sequence). The CDR3 runs 15 residues. CDR3 in amino acids: CASSPGPGSLETQYF. CDR3 DNA sequence: TGTGCCAGTAGTCCAGGACCTGGCAGCCTAGAGACCCAGTACTTC.

The V call is TRBV7-2, the J call TRBJ2-7; a weak D match, TRBD2 (6 bases). CDR1 and CDR2 from the germline V gene are SGHTA and FQGNSA. The CDR3 length is 12 residues. Trimming removed 5 bases from V and 4 bases from J, with 9 bases in between. The CDR3 bases are TGTGCCAGCAGCCAGGACTATTACGAGCAGTACTTC. It is translated as CASSQDYYEQYF.

The rearrangement links TRBV4-1 to TRBJ1-4; D gene ambiguous. This CDR3 has 15 amino acids. The germline CDR1 and CDR2 sequences are MGHRA and YSYEKL. V was clipped by 4 bases and J by 0 bases, with 9 bases between them. The CDR3 is CASSPQEATNEKLFF. CDR3 nucleotides: TGCGCCAGCAGCCCCCAGGAGGCAACTAATGAAAAACTGTTTTTT.

This clone turned up a few times. This chain joins TRBV7-8 and TRBJ1-5, with 8 bases matching TRBD1. V trimming: 5 bases; J trimming: 2 bases; junction bases outside the gene matches: 5. This CDR3 spans 15 amino acids. Germline V gene lookup returns CDR1 SGHVS and CDR2 FQNEAQ. CDR3 residues: CASSAGQVGNQPQHF. CDR3 nucleotides: TGTGCCAGCAGCGCGGGACAGGTGGGCAATCAGCCCCAGCATTTT.

The J gene is TRBJ1-2, the V gene TRBV7-9; possible D gene TRBD1, 5 bases. CDR3 length: 14 residues. V was clipped by 1 base and J by 7 bases, with 13 bases between them. Germline V gene sequence: CDR1 SEHNR, CDR2 FQNEAQ (reference sequence). The chain's CDR3 is CASSLGQGLSGYTF. The CDR3 DNA sequence: TGTGCCAGCAGCTTAGGGCAGGGCCTCTCTGGCTACACCTTC.

This chain joins TRBV19 and TRBJ1-5; D is uncertain. V was trimmed by 5 bases and J by 3 bases, leaving 14 bases between them. Germline lookup yields CDR1 LNHDA and CDR2 SQIVND (reference sequence). The CDR3 is 15 residues long. The CDR3 loop reads CASSPMLLNNQPQHF. For the CDR3, the DNA is TGTGCCAGTAGTCCAATGCTGCTCAACAATCAGCCCCAGCATTTT.

The CDR3 DNA reads as TGTGCCATCAGTGAGTCGACAGGGGAGGGTGTTGAGCAGTTCTTC. Translating gives CAISESTGEGVEQFF. The chain has TRBV10-3 and TRBJ2-1, with D perhaps TRBD1 (8 bases). CDR1 is ENHRY, CDR2 SYGVKD, per germline. The CDR3 runs to 15 residues. V was shortened by 0 bases and J by 9 bases, with 15 bases between the two germline ends.

DNA for the CDR3: TGCGCCAGCAGCCACACGACTAGTAACAATGAGCAGTTCTTC. This codes for CASSHTTSNNEQFF. This rearrangement joins TRBV4-1 to TRBJ2-1; maybe TRBD2 (6 bases). Trimming cost V 3 bases and J 5 bases, with 11 bases left between them. CDR3 length: 14 amino acids. Germline CDR1 reads MGHRA; CDR2 reads YSYEKL.

This clone was observed a single time. A read error may account for a junction end that differs from germline. This chain uses TRBV7-7 with TRBJ2-1, with D possibly matching TRBD2 (5 bases). The CDR3 extends over 13 amino acids. Per the germline V gene, CDR1 is SSHAT and CDR2 is FNYEAQ (reference sequence). CDR3 loop: CASSFQAGDEQFF. CDR3 nucleotide sequence: TGTGCTAGCAGCTTCCAGGCCGGGGATGAGCAGTTCTTC.

The CDR3 DNA is TGTGCCAGCAGCTTAGCCCCGTCAATCGGTGAAGCTTTCTTT. Protein sequence: CASSLAPSIGEAFF. V is TRBV11-2 and J is TRBJ1-1; D uncertain. Germline-derived CDR1 and CDR2 are SGHAT and FQNNGV. The CDR3 runs 14 residues. Trimming stripped 1 base from V and 7 bases from J, with 13 bases between.

The chain employs TRBV28 and TRBJ2-3, with TRBD1 matching over 8 bases. The CDR3 consists of 15 residues. With V trimmed by 5 bases and J by 6 bases, 10 bases remained unmatched. Germline loops: CDR1 MDHEN, CDR2 SYDVKM. CDR3 sequence: CASSLSDREFDTQYF. CDR3 DNA: TGTGCCAGCAGTCTCTCGGACAGGGAATTCGATACGCAGTATTTT.